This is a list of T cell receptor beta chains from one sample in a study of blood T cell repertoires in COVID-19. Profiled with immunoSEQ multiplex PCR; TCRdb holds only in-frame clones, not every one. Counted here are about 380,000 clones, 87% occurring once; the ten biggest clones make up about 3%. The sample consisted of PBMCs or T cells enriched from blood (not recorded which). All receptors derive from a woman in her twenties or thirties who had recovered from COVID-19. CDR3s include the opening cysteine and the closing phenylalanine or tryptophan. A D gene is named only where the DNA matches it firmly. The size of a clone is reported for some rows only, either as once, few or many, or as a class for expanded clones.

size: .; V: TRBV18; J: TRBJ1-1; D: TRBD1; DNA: TGTGCCAGCTCAATCGGACAGGGCCGATTTGAAGCTTTCTTT; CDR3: CASSIGQGRFEAFF
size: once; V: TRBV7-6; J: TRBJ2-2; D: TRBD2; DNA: TGTGCCAGCAGCTCAAGGGGGCTAGCGGGAGCCTACACCGGGGAGCTGTTTTTT; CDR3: CASSSRGLAGAYTGELFF
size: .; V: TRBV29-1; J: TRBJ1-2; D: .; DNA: TGCAGCGTTGTAGCCGGGTTTGGCTACACCTTC; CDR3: CSVVAGFGYTF
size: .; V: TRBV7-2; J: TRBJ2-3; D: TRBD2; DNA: TGTGCCAGCAGCCGCCTAGCGGGGGGTAGCACAGATACGCAGTATTTT; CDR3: CASSRLAGGSTDTQYF
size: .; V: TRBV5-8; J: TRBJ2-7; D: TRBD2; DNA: TGTGCCAGCAGCTTGGGGCTAGCGGGAGGCAACGAGCAGTACTTC; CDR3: CASSLGLAGGNEQYF
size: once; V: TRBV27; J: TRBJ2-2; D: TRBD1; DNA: TGTGCCAGCAGTTCCACCCTTTGGGGCCAGGGGGCTAACACCGGGGAGCTGTTTTTT; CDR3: CASSSTLWGQGANTGELFF
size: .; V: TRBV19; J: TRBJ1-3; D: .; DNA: TGTGCCAGTGTTGACAGTCGAAACACCATATATTTT; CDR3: CASVDSRNTIYF
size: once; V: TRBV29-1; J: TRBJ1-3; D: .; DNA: TGCAGCGTTGTGGTCTGGGGGGACTCTGGAAACACCATATATTTT; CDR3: CSVVVWGDSGNTIYF
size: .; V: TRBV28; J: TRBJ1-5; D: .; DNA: TGTGCCAGCAGTTTAGGGTCAGGGGTGGGTCAGCCCCAGCATTTT; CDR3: CASSLGSGVGQPQHF
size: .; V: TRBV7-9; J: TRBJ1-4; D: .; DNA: TGTGCCAGCAGCTTAGCGCGGTCAGAAGGTGAAAAACTGTTTTTT; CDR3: CASSLARSEGEKLFF
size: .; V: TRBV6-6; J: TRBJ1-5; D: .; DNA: TGTGCCAGCAGCGGATCAGGGGTCCGGCATCAGCCCCAGCATTTT; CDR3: CASSGSGVRHQPQHF
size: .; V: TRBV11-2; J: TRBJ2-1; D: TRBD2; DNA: TGTGCCAGCAGCGCGTTGACTAGCGGGGCTTACAATGAGCAGTTCTTC; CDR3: CASSALTSGAYNEQFF
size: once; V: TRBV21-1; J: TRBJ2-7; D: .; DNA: TGTGCCGATACGTTAGCGGGATTGGGGGAGCAGTACTTC; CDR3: CADTLAGLGEQYF
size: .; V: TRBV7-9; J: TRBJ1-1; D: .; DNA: TGTGCCAGCAGCTTAGACTTACACACTGAAGCTTTCTTT; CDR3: CASSLDLHTEAFF
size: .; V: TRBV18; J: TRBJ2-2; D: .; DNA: TGTGCCAGCTCACCACCGGCCGGGGAGAACACCGGGGAGCTGTTTTTT; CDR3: CASSPPAGENTGELFF
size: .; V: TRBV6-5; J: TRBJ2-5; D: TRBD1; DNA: TGTGCCAGCAGTACGGGGACAGCCTTCGGGACCCAGTACTTC; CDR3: CASSTGTAFGTQYF
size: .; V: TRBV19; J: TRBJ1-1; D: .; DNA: TGTGCCAGTAGTATAGATGGGCCGGCTACTTTCTTT; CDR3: CASSIDGPATFF
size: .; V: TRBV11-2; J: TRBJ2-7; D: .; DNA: TGTGCCAGCAGCCCAGAAATTACGTACGAGCAGTACTTC; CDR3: CASSPEITYEQYF
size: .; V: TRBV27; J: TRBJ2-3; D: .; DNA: TGTGCCAGCAGTTTACGGACATCCACGAATACGCAGTATTTT; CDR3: CASSLRTSTNTQYF
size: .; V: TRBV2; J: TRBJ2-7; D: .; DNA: TGTGCCAGCAGTGCCCAGGGCCCCTACGAGCAGTACTTC; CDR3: CASSAQGPYEQYF
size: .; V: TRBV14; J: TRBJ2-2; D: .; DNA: TGTGCCAGCAGCCAAGATCTTAACGGGGAGCTGTTTTTT; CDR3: CASSQDLNGELFF
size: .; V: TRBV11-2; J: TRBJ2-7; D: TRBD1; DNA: TGTGCCAGCAGCTTATTCGGACAGGGGGGGACCTACGAGCAGTACTTC; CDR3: CASSLFGQGGTYEQYF
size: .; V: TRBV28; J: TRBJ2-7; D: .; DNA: TGTGCCAGCAGCTTCCCCGGGGGAGGTCGGGCCTACGAGCAGTACTTC; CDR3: CASSFPGGGRAYEQYF
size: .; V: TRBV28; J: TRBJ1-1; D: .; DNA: TGTGCCAGCAGTTTATTGTCTCGCAGGGAGGCTGAAGCTTTCTTT; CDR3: CASSLLSRREAEAFF
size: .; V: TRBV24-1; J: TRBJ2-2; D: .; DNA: TGTGCCACCAGTGCCTCGAACACCGGGGAGCTGTTTTTT; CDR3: CATSASNTGELFF
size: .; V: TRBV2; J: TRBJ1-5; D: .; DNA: TGTGCCAGCAGTCGCGGACACCCTAGCAATCAGCCCCAGCATTTT; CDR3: CASSRGHPSNQPQHF
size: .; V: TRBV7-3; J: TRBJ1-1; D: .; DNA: TGTGCCAGCAGCAGGCAGGGGAACACTGAAGCTTTCTTT; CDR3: CASSRQGNTEAFF
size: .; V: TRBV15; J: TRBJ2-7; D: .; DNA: TGTGCCACCAGCAGAGATCGAAGCTCAGGGAACCCAGCTCACTTC; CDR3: CATSRDRSSGNPAHF
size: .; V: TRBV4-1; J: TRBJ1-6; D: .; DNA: TGCGCCAGCAGCCAAGAGTCAGATTCACCCCTCCACTTT; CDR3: CASSQESDSPLHF
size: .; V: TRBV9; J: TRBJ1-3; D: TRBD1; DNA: TGTGCCAGCAGCACCCGGGACAGGGGGAGGAACACCATATATTTT; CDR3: CASSTRDRGRNTIYF
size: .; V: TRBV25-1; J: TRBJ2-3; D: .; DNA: TGTGCCAGCAGTGAATATGGGTGGGCAGAATCCACAGATACGCAGTATTTT; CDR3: CASSEYGWAESTDTQYF
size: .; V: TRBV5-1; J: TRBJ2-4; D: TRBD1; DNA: TGCGCCAGCAGCCCCGGACAGGCGGCAAGGAACATTCAGTACTTC; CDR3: CASSPGQAARNIQYF
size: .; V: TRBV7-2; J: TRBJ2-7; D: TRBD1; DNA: TGTGCCAGCAGCTTGGGGACAGGGTGGTCCTACGAGCAGTACTTC; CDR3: CASSLGTGWSYEQYF
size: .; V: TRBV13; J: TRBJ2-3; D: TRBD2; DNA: TGTGCCAGCAGCGAACTAGCGGGAGGGTTGGCAGATACGCAGTATTTT; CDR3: CASSELAGGLADTQYF
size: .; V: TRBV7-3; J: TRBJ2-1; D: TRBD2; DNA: TGTGCCAGCAGCTTAAGAAGCGGGGGGTCCCACAATGAGCAGTTCTTC; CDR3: CASSLRSGGSHNEQFF
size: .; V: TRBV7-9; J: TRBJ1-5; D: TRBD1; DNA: TGTGCCAGCAGCTCTGGACAGGGGGCTGATAATCAGCCCCAGCATTTT; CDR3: CASSSGQGADNQPQHF